This T cell receptor (beta chain) stems from a study of cytomegalovirus exposure and HLA in healthy donors. Germline V lookup: CDR1 SGHRS, CDR2 YFSETQ. The CDR3 contains 13 residues. Trimming removed 6 bases from V and 5 bases from J, with 14 bases in between. The PCR employed 60 Vbeta primers together with 13 Jbeta primers. This table comes from immunoSEQ multiplex PCR, and its TCRdb copy is limited to in-frame clones, with some not included. The table shows roughly 190,000 clones, with over 65% occurring only once. This receptor was taken from a woman in her fifties or sixties in good health and CMV-seropositive. The V call is TRBV5-1, the J call TRBJ2-5, with TRBD2 as a possible D gene (5 bases). Specimen: PBMCs. The CDR3 DNA reads TGCGCCAGCAACACCGAGGGTTACGAGACCCAGTACTTC. Translating it yields CASNTEGYETQYF.